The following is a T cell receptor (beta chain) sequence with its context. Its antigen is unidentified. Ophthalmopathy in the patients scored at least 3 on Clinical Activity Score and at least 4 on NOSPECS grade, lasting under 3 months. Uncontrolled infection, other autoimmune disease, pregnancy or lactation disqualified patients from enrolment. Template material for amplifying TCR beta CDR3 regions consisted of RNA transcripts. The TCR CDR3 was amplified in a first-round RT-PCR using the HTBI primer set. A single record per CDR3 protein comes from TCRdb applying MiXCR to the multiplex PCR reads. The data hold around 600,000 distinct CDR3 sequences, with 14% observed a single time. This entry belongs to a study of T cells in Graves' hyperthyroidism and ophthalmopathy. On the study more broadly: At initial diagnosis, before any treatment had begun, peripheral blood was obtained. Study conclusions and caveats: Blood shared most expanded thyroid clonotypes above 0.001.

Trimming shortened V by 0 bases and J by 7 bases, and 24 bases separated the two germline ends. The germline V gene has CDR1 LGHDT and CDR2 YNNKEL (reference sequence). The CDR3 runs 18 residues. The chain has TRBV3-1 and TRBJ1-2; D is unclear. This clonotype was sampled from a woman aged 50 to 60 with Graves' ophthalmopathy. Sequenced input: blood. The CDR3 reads CASSQDLLPGPLRGGYTF. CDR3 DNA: TGTGCCAGCAGCCAAGACCTACTCCCGGGCCCCTTGCGGGGTGGCTACACCTTC.